This T cell receptor beta chain was sequenced in a study of blood T cell repertoires in COVID-19. The table came from immunoSEQ multiplex PCR; TCRdb's copy has only in-frame clones and leaves some out. This table holds 50,000 to 75,000 clones, 90% to 95% found once. V was trimmed by 6 bases and J by 2 bases, leaving 17 bases between them. The germline V gene encodes CDR1 MDHEN and CDR2 SYDVKM. The CDR3 spans 16 residues. The receptor was isolated from a human donor in a cohort sampled during active COVID-19. Sequenced material: peripheral blood. The gene calls are TRBV28 and TRBJ2-4; possibly TRBD2 for D (5 bases). The CDR3, as DNA: TGTGCCAGCAGCGCCCCGGGGAAAAGGCCCAAAAACATTCAGTACTTC. Its translation is CASSAPGKRPKNIQYF.